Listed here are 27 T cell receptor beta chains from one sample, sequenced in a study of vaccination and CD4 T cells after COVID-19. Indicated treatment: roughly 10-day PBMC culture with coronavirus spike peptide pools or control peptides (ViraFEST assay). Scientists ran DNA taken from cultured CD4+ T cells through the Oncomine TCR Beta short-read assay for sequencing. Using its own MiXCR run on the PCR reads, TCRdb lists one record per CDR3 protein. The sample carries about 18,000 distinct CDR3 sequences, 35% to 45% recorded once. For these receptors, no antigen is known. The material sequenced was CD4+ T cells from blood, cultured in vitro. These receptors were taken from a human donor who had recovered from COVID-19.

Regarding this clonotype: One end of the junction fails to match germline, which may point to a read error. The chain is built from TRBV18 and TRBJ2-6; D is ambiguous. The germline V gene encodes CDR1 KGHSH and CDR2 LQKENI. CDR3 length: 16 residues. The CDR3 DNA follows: TGTGCCAGTTCACAACGAACCGCCTCTGGGGCCAACGTCCTGACTTTC. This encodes CASSQRTASGANVLTF.

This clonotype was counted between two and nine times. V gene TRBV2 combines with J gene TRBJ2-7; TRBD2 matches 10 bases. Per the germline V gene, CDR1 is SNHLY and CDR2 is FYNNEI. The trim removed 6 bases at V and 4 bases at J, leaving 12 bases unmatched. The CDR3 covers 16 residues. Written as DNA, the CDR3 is TGTGCCAGCAGCGAAAACCTAGCGGGAGCGAGTTACGAGCAGTACTTC. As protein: CASSENLAGASYEQYF. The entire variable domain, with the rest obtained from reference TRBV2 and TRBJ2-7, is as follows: EPEVTQTPSHQVTQMGQEVILRCVPISNHLYFYWYRQILGQKVEFLVSFYNNEISEKSEIFDDQFSVERPDGSNFTLKIRSTKLEDSAMYFCASSENLAGASYEQYFGPGTRLTVT.

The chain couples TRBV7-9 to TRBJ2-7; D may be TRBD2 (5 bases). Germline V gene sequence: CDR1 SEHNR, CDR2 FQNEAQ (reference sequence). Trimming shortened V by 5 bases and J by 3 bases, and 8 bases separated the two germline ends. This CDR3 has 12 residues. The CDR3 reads CASSPEGYEQYF. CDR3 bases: TGTGCCAGCAGCCCAGAGGGCTACGAGCAGTACTTC.

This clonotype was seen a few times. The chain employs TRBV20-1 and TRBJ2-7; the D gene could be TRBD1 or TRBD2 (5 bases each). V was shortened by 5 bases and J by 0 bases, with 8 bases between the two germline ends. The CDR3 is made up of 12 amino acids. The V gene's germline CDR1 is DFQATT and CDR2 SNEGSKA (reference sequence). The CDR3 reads CSAGGFSYEQYF. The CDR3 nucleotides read TGCAGTGCTGGGGGTTTCTCCTACGAGCAGTACTTC.

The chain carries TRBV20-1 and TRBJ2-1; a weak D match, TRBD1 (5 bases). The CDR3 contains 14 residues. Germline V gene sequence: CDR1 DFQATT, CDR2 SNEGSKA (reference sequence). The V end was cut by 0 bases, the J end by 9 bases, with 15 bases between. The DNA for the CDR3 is TGCAGTGCTAGAGATCTCGGCAGGGTGACTGAGCAGTTCTTC. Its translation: CSARDLGRVTEQFF.

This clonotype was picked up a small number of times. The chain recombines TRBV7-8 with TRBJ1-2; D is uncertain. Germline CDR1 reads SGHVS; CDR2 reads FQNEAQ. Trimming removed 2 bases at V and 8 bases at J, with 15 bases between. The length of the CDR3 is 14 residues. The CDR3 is CASSLLGPTGGYTF. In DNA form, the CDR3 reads TGTGCCAGCAGCTTATTAGGTCCCACTGGGGGCTACACCTTC.

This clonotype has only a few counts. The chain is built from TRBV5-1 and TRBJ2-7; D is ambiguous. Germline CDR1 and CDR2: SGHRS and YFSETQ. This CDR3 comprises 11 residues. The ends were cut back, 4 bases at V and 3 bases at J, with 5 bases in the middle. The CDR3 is CASSGYYEQYF. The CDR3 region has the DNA TGCGCCAGCAGCGGGTACTACGAGCAGTACTTC.

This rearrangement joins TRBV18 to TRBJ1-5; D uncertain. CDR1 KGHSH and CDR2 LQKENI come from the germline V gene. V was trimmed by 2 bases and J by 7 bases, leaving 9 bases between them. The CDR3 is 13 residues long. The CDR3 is CASSPSLGQPQHF. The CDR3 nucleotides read TGTGCCAGCTCACCATCCCTGGGGCAGCCCCAGCATTTT.

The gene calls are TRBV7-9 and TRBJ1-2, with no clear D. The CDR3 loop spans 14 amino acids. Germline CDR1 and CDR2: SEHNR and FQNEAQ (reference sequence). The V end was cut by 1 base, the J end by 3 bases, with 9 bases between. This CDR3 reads CASSLGLQYYGYTF. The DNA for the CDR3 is TGTGCCAGCAGCTTAGGGTTACAGTACTATGGCTACACCTTC.

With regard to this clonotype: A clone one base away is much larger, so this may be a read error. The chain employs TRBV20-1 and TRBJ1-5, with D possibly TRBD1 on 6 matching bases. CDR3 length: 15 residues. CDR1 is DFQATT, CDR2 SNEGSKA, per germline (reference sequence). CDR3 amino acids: CSATREQGSSQSQHF. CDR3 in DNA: TGCAGTGCTACCCGGGAGCAGGGGAGTAGTCAGTCCCAGCATTTT.

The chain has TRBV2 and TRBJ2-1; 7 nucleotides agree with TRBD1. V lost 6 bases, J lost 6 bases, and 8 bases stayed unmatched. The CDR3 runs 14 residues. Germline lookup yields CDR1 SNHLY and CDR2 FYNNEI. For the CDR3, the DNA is TGTGCCAGCAGGGAGGCGGCAGGGGGCAATGAGCAGTTCTTC. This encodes CASREAAGGNEQFF. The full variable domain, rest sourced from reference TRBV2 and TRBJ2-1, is EPEVTQTPSHQVTQMGQEVILRCVPISNHLYFYWYRQILGQKVEFLVSFYNNEISEKSEIFDDQFSVERPDGSNFTLKIRSTKLEDSAMYFCASREAAGGNEQFFGPGTRLTVL.

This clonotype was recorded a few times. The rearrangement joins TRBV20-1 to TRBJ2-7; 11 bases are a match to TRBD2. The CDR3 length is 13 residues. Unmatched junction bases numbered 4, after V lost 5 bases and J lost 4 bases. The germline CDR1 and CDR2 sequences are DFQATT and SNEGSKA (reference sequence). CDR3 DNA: TGCAGTGCTCGGGGACTAGCGGATTACGAGCAGTACTTC. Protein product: CSARGLADYEQYF.

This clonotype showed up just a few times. The CDR3 spells CASSYSGLLASYNEQFF. The CDR3 region has the DNA TGTGCCAGCAGTTACTCGGGGTTATTAGCGTCCTACAATGAGCAGTTCTTC. V is TRBV6-5 and J is TRBJ2-1, with D maybe TRBD2 (5 bases). Germline V gives CDR1 MNHEY, CDR2 SVGAGI. V lost 0 bases to trimming and J lost 1 base, with 13 bases between them. The length of the CDR3 is 17 residues.

The chain's CDR3 is CASYTRTPDYGYTF. DNA of the CDR3: TGTGCCAGCTATACCAGGACTCCGGACTATGGCTACACCTTC. The chain has TRBV2 and TRBJ1-2, with D hard to call. Trimming pared 8 bases from V and 3 bases from J, leaving 16 bases between. Germline V lookup: CDR1 SNHLY, CDR2 FYNNEI. The CDR3 has 14 residues.

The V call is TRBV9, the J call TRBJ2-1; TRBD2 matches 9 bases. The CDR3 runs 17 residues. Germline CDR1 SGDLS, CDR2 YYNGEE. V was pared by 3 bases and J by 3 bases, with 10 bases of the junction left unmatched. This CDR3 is CASSADRAGGFYNEQFF. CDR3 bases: TGTGCCAGCAGCGCGGACCGAGCGGGAGGTTTCTACAATGAGCAGTTCTTC.

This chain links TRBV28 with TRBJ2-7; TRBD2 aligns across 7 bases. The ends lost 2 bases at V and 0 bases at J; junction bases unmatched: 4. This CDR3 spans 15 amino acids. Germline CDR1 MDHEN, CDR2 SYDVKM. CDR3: CASSLIGGVSYEQYF. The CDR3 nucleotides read TGTGCCAGCAGTTTAATTGGGGGGGTCTCCTACGAGCAGTACTTC.

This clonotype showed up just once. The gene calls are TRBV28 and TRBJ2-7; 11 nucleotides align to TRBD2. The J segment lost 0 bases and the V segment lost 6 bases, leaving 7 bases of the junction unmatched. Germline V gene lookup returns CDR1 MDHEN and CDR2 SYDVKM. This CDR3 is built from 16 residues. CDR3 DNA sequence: TGTGCCAGCAGCCGCCAGGGACTAGCGGACTCCTACGAGCAGTACTTC. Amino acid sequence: CASSRQGLADSYEQYF.

The CDR3 nucleotides read TGTGCCAGCAGCCCTAGCGGGGCAGATACGCAGTATTTT. This encodes CASSPSGADTQYF. The genes are TRBV7-3 and TRBJ2-3; 9 bases line up with TRBD2. Germline V gene lookup returns CDR1 SGHTA and CDR2 FQGTGA. Trimming cost V 5 bases and J 4 bases; bases outside gene matches: 1. The CDR3 is 13 amino acids.

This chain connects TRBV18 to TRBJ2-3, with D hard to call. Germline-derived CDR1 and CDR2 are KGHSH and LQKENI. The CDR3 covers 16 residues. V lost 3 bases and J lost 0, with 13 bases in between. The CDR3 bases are TGTGCCAGCTCACCGACCATGGGGTCTAGCACAGATACGCAGTATTTT. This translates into CASSPTMGSSTDTQYF. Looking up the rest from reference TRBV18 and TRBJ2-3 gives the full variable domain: NAGVMQNPRHLVRRRGQEARLRCSPMKGHSHVYWYRQLPEEGLKFMVYLQKENIIDESGMPKERFSAEFPKEGPSILRIQQVVRGDSAAYFCASSPTMGSSTDTQYFGPGTRLTVL.

CDR3 nucleotides: TGTGCCAGCAGCCTACTAGCGGGGGTCACCGGGGAGCTGTTTTTT. Its translation: CASSLLAGVTGELFF. The chain carries TRBV7-9 and TRBJ2-2, with 11 bases fitting TRBD2. V shed 5 bases, J shed 4 bases, and the junction held 3 bases outside the gene matches. This CDR3 region has 15 residues. Germline V gives CDR1 SEHNR, CDR2 FQNEAQ (reference sequence).

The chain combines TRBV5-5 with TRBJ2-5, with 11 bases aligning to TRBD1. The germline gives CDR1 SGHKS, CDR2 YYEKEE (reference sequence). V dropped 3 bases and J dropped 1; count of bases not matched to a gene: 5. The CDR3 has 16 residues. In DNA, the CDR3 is TGTGCCAGCAGCTCGTTCGGGACAGGGGGCCAAGAGACCCAGTACTTC. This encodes CASSSFGTGGQETQYF.

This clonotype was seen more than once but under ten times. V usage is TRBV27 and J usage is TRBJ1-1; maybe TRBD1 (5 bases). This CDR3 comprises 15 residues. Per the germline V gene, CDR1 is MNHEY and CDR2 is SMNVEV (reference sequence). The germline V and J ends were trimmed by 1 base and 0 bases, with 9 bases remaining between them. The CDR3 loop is CASSLFKDMNTEAFF. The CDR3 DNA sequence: TGTGCCAGCAGTTTATTTAAGGACATGAACACTGAAGCTTTCTTT.

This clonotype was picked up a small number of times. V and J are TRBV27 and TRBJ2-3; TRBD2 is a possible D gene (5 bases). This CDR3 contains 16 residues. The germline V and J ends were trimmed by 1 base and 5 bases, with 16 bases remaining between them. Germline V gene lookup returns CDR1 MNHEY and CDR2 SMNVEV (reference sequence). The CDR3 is CASSLFRVMAGDTQYF. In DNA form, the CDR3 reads TGTGCCAGCAGTTTATTTCGAGTTATGGCGGGAGATACGCAGTATTTT.

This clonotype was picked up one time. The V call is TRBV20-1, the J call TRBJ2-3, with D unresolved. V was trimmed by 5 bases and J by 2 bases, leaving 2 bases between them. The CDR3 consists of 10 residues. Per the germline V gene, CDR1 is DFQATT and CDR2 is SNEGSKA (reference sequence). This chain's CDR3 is CSASTDTQYF. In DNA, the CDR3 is TGCAGTGCTTCCACAGATACGCAGTATTTT.

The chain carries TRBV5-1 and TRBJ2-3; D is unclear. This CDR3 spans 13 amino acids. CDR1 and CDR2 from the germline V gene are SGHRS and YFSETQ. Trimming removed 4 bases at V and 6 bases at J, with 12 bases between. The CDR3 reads CASSQSVGDTQYF. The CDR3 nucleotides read TGCGCCAGCAGCCAGAGCGTAGGCGATACGCAGTATTTT.

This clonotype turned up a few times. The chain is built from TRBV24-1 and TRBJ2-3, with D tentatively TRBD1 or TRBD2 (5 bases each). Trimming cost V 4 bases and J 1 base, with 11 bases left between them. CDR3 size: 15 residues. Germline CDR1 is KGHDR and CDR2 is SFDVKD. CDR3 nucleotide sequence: TGTGCCACCAGTGACAACCGGGACGGCACAGATACGCAGTATTTT. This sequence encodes CATSDNRDGTDTQYF.

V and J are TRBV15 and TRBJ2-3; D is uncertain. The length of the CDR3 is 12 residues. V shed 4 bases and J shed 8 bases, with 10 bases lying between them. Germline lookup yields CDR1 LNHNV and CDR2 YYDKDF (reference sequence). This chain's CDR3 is CATSTPGSTQYF. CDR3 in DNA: TGTGCCACCAGCACACCCGGGTCTACGCAGTATTTT.